These 10 T cell receptor beta chains share one sample of origin, sequenced in a study of response to subunit inactivated influenza vaccine. Each CDR3 protein is one row after TCRdb ran MiXCR on the RT-PCR reads. The profile shows 650,000 to 800,000 distinct CDR3 sequences, about 14% of them singletons. Sequences were derived from PBMCs from blood, sampled 14 to 15 days before vaccination. The receptors here all came from a man aged 45-65 years who received an inactivated influenza vaccine.

This clonotype was picked up a small number of times. J is TRBJ1-2 and V is TRBV29-1; 7 nucleotides line up with TRBD1. The CDR3 spans 14 residues. V was pared by 3 bases and J by 8 bases, with 12 bases of the junction left unmatched. Germline lookup yields CDR1 SQVTM and CDR2 ANQGSEA. The CDR3 DNA sequence: TGCAGCGTTGATAGAGTGAAGGGGGCGGAAGGCTACACCTTC. Protein product: CSVDRVKGAEGYTF.

As regards this clonotype: A read error is possible here, since a much larger clone lies one base away. The chain has TRBV20-1 and TRBJ2-3; the match to TRBD2 covers 8 bases. Per the germline V gene, CDR1 is DFQATT and CDR2 is SNEGSKA (reference sequence). The CDR3 has 16 amino acids. The CDR3 sequence: CCASGIGAGDTDTQYF. The CDR3 nucleotides are TGCTGTGCTAGTGGTATCGGAGCGGGGGACACAGATACGCAGTATTTT.

At least ten counts were recorded for this clonotype. V usage is TRBV7-9 and J usage is TRBJ2-7, with no clear D. CDR1 SEHNR and CDR2 FQNEAQ come from the germline V gene (reference sequence). Between the trimmed V and J ends, which lost 6 bases and 4 bases, there was a span of 10 bases. The CDR3 has 12 residues. The CDR3 spells CASSLVSYEQYF. DNA of the CDR3: TGTGCCAGCAGTTTGGTCTCATACGAGCAGTACTTC.

This clonotype was seen more than once but under ten times. The chain joins TRBV19 to TRBJ1-5, with TRBD1 as a possible D gene (5 bases). Germline V gives CDR1 LNHDA, CDR2 SQIVND (reference sequence). V lost 7 bases and J lost 2, with 12 bases in between. This CDR3 spans 14 amino acids. The CDR3 coding sequence is TGTGCCAGTACCTCAGGGAGAGGCAATCAGCCCCAGCATTTT. This sequence encodes CASTSGRGNQPQHF.

The rearrangement uses TRBV27 and TRBJ2-7, with D possibly being TRBD2 (5 bases). Germline V gene sequence: CDR1 MNHEY, CDR2 SMNVEV (reference sequence). CDR3 length: 13 amino acids. V shed 6 bases and J shed 7 bases, with 16 bases lying between them. In DNA form, the CDR3 reads TGTGCCAGCAGCCCGTTAGGTCCGGGAGAGCAGTACTTC. Its translation: CASSPLGPGEQYF.

This clonotype was seen a handful of times. The rearrangement links TRBV6-1 to TRBJ2-2, with a tentative D call TRBD2 (5 bases). The length of the CDR3 is 15 residues. Trimming left V 7 bases short and J 1 base short, with 13 bases between. Per germline, CDR1 MNHNS and CDR2 SASEGT. CDR3 sequence reads: CASMHGIVNTGELFF. CDR3 DNA sequence: TGTGCCAGCATGCACGGGATAGTGAACACCGGGGAGCTGTTTTTT.

This clonotype was seen a handful of times. The chain employs TRBV5-6 and TRBJ1-2; D unclear. The V end lost 3 bases, the J end lost 1 base, and 7 bases lay between the germline ends. The CDR3 sequence is 13 residues long. The V gene's germline CDR1 is SGHDT and CDR2 YYEEEE. In DNA form, the CDR3 reads TGTGCCAGCAGCTCTGACTATAACTATGGCTACACCTTC. Its translation: CASSSDYNYGYTF.

This chain connects TRBV20-1 to TRBJ2-7; possible D gene TRBD2, 5 bases. CDR1 and CDR2 (germline): DFQATT, SNEGSKA (reference sequence). The V end was cut by 1 base, the J end by 0 bases, with 10 bases between. The CDR3 totals 14 residues. CDR3 coding DNA: TGCAGTGCTAGAGGATCCGGGGTCTCCTACGAGCAGTACTTC. Protein sequence: CSARGSGVSYEQYF.

This clonotype has a handful of counts. The chain has TRBV19 and TRBJ1-5; a weak D match, TRBD1 (5 bases). This CDR3 region has 17 residues. Germline V CDR1 and CDR2: LNHDA, SQIVND (reference sequence). The V gene lost 5 bases and the J gene lost 3 bases, with 20 bases spanning the gap. CDR3 protein: CASSLYSTVKANQPQHF. CDR3 sequence (DNA): TGTGCCAGTAGTCTTTACTCGACAGTGAAGGCCAATCAGCCCCAGCATTTT.

This clonotype was detected a few times. The CDR3 region is CASSQGWTSGSKEQYF. DNA of the CDR3: TGTGCCAGCAGCCAAGGGTGGACTAGCGGGAGTAAAGAGCAGTACTTC. The chain joins TRBV4-2 to TRBJ2-7; 13 bases line up with TRBD2. The CDR3 runs to 16 residues. The junction had 7 bases not matched to a gene; V was cut back by 1 base and J by 7 bases. Germline CDR1 is LGHNA and CDR2 is YNFKEQ.